One and the same sample provided the 12 T cell receptor beta chains below, sequenced in a study of cytomegalovirus exposure and HLA in healthy donors. Both 60 Vbeta primers and 13 Jbeta primers went into the PCR. Produced via immunoSEQ multiplex PCR; TCRdb's table is partial and in-frame only. The ten most abundant clones cover 6.5% to 8.5% of a sample with 45,000 to 60,000 clones. Sequences were obtained from PBMCs. These receptors originate from a woman in her forties in good health and CMV-seronegative.

The chain recombines TRBV28 with TRBJ1-2; 8 nucleotides agree with TRBD1. Trimming at V came to 6 bases and at J to 3 bases, leaving 3 bases not matched to a gene. There are 13 residues in the CDR3. CDR1 MDHEN and CDR2 SYDVKM come from the germline V gene. CDR3: CASSPGQDYGYTF. The CDR3 DNA reads TGTGCCAGCAGCCCGGGACAGGACTATGGCTACACCTTC.

The rearrangement joins TRBV4-3 to TRBJ1-6, with 8 positions matching TRBD1. The CDR3 has 20 residues. Germline V CDR1 and CDR2: LGHNA, YSLEER. J was trimmed by 0 bases and V by 1 base; bases with no gene match: 11. In DNA form, the CDR3 reads TGCGCCAGCAGCCAAGTCCCGGGACAGGTGGGGAGCTCCTATAATTCACCCCTCCACTTT. Translating gives CASSQVPGQVGSSYNSPLHF.

J is TRBJ1-2 and V is TRBV19; D may be TRBD1 (5 bases). Deletions cut 0 bases from V and 8 bases from J, with 16 bases between. This CDR3 is 15 amino acids long. The germline V gene encodes CDR1 LNHDA and CDR2 SQIVND (reference sequence). The CDR3 coding sequence is TGTGCCAGTAGTATAGATCAATTAGGAGGGGAGGGCTACACCTTC. This codes for CASSIDQLGGEGYTF.

The rearrangement uses TRBV11-3 and TRBJ2-3; possibly TRBD2 for D (7 bases). Trimming pared 5 bases from V and 0 bases from J, leaving 9 bases between. The CDR3 sequence is 14 residues long. Germline CDR1 and CDR2: SGHNT and YENEEA. CDR3 sequence: CASSGGASTDTQYF. The CDR3, as DNA: TGTGCCAGCAGCGGGGGGGCTAGCACAGATACGCAGTATTTT.

V gene TRBV5-1 combines with J gene TRBJ2-2; the D gene is possibly TRBD1 (6 bases). The CDR3 consists of 17 residues. Trimming stripped 4 bases from V and 4 bases from J, with 20 bases between. From germline, CDR1 is SGHRS and CDR2 YFSETQ. CDR3 coding DNA: TGCGCCAGCAGCGTGGGGCTTGGGGGCCCCTCCACCGGGGAGCTGTTTTTT. This codes for CASSVGLGGPSTGELFF.

This chain connects TRBV9 to TRBJ2-1; 15 bases match TRBD2. With 0 bases clipped from V and 8 bases from J, the junction kept 3 bases outside the gene matches. There are 16 residues in the CDR3. Germline CDR1 is SGDLS and CDR2 is YYNGEE. This chain's CDR3 is CASSVGTSGRGDEQFF. The CDR3 DNA is TGTGCCAGCAGCGTAGGGACTAGCGGGAGGGGAGATGAGCAGTTCTTC.

V usage is TRBV30 and J usage is TRBJ2-2, with 9 nucleotides matching TRBD1. V lost 1 base to trimming and J lost 7 bases; unmatched junction nucleotides: 4. CDR1 is GTSNPN and CDR2 is SVGIG in the germline V gene (reference sequence). The CDR3 spans 14 residues. CDR3 amino acids: CAWSGGTGYGELFF. CDR3 in DNA: TGTGCCTGGAGTGGGGGGACAGGGTACGGGGAGCTGTTTTTT.

By frequency, this clone is medium-sized. V gene TRBV28 combines with J gene TRBJ1-5; D may be TRBD1 (6 bases). V was shortened by 2 bases and J by 6 bases, with 11 bases between the two germline ends. The germline V gene has CDR1 MDHEN and CDR2 SYDVKM. CDR3 size: 14 residues. The CDR3 region is CASSLAAGVQPQHF. CDR3 in DNA: TGTGCCAGCAGTTTAGCCGCAGGGGTTCAGCCCCAGCATTTT.

The chain carries TRBV19 and TRBJ2-5; 11 bases are shared with TRBD2. This CDR3 is 15 amino acids long. V shed 3 bases, J shed 3 bases, and the junction held 3 bases outside the gene matches. Germline CDR1 LNHDA, CDR2 SQIVND (reference sequence). CDR3: CASSMVAGGKETQYF. CDR3 in DNA: TGTGCCAGTAGTATGGTAGCGGGGGGGAAAGAGACCCAGTACTTC.

This rearrangement joins TRBV30 to TRBJ1-4, with a possible D match to TRBD1 (5 bases). Per germline, CDR1 GTSNPN and CDR2 SVGIG (reference sequence). Trimming left V 2 bases short and J 8 bases short, with 15 bases between. There are 14 residues in the CDR3. The CDR3 region is CAWSFGQGREKLFF. The CDR3 DNA follows: TGTGCCTGGAGTTTCGGGCAGGGTCGAGAAAAACTGTTTTTT.

The rearrangement joins TRBV5-1 to TRBJ2-4; 9 positions match TRBD2. Germline V gene data show CDR1 as SGHRS and CDR2 as YFSETQ. The CDR3 is made up of 16 amino acids. The V and J ends lost 4 bases and 0 bases, in that order; junction bases with no gene match: 5. As DNA, the CDR3 is TGCGCCAGCAGCCCCCGACTAGCGGAAGCCAAAAACATTCAGTACTTC. Its protein is CASSPRLAEAKNIQYF.

This sequence joins TRBV29-1 and TRBJ1-2, with TRBD1 identical over 11 bases. V lost 6 bases to trimming and J lost 6 bases; unmatched junction nucleotides: 6. Germline CDR1 reads SQVTM; CDR2 reads ANQGSEA. The CDR3 is 13 residues long. The CDR3 loop reads CSVVPGQGDGYTF. The CDR3 DNA follows: TGCAGCGTAGTACCGGGACAGGGGGATGGCTACACCTTC.